This entry concerns a single T cell receptor beta chain. Alongside a J-beta primer mix, a sample-barcoded 5' primer served in a second PCR lasting about 7 to 11 cycles. TCRdb reanalysed the 5' RACE reads using MiXCR and keeps one entry per CDR3 protein. The profile covers around 1,000,000 distinct CDR3 sequences, with under 30% appearing a single time and about 0.69% taken by the ten largest. This sample was taken from a study of blood T cells in healthy people across ages. In germline, CDR1 is MGHDK, CDR2 SYGVNS. The CDR3 is 11 amino acids. V lost 9 bases and J lost 3, with 8 bases in between. These records were also assigned to another study, of T cells of mothers and their children.

Material for sequencing was blood. The TCR sequence derives from a girl aged 2-10 years in good health. V gene TRBV25-1 combines with J gene TRBJ1-1, with a weak D call TRBD1 (5 bases). The CDR3 here is CASWGYTEAFF. Here the CDR3 DNA reads TGTGCCAGTTGGGGGTACACTGAAGCTTTCTTT.